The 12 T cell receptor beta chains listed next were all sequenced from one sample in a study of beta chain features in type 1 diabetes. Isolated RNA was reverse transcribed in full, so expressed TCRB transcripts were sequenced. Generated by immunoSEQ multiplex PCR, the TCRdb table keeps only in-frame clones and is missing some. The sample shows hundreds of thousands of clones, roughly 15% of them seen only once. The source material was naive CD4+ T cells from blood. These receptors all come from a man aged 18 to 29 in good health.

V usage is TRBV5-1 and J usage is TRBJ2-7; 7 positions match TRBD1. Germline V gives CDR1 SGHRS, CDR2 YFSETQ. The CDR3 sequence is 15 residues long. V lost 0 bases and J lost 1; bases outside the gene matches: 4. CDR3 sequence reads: CASSLVGRGSYEQYF. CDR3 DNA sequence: TGCGCCAGCAGCTTGGTAGGCAGGGGGTCCTACGAGCAGTACTTC.

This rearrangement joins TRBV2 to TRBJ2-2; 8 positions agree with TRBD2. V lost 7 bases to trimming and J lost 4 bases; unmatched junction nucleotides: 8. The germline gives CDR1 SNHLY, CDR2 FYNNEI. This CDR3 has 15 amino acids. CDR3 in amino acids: CASTGTSAATGELFF. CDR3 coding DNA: TGTGCCAGCACCGGGACTAGTGCGGCCACCGGGGAGCTGTTTTTT.

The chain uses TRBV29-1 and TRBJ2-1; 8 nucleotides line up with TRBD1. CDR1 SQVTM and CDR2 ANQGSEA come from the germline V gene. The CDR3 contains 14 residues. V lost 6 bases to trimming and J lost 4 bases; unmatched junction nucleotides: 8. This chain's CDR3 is CSVPGTGSYNEQFF. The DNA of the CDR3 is TGCAGCGTCCCCGGGACAGGTTCGTACAATGAGCAGTTCTTC.

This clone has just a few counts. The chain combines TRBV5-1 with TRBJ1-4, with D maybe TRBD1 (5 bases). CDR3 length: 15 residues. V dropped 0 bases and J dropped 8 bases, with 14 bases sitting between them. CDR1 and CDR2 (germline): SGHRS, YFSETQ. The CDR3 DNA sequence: TGCGCCAGCAGCTTGGCCGGTATCGACAGAGAAAAACTGTTTTTT. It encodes CASSLAGIDREKLFF.

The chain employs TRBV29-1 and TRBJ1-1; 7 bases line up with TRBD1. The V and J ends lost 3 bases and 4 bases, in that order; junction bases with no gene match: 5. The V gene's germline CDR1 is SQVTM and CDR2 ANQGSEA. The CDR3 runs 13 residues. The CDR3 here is CSVEAQGVTEAFF. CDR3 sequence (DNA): TGCAGCGTTGAGGCCCAGGGGGTCACTGAAGCTTTCTTT.

CDR3 protein: CASSLMGRGGQTEAFF. The CDR3 bases are TGTGCCAGCAGCTTAATGGGGCGGGGTGGACAAACTGAAGCTTTCTTT. This sequence joins TRBV7-3 and TRBJ1-1, with D tentatively TRBD1 (5 bases). Trimming removed 1 base at V and 5 bases at J, with 17 bases between. Germline-derived CDR1 and CDR2 are SGHTA and FQGTGA. CDR3 length equals 16 residues.

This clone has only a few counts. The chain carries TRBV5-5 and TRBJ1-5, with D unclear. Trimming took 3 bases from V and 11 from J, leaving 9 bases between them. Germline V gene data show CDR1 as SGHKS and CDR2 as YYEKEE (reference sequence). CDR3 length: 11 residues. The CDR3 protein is CASSSGRTQHF. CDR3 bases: TGTGCCAGCAGCTCGGGCCGGACCCAGCATTTT.

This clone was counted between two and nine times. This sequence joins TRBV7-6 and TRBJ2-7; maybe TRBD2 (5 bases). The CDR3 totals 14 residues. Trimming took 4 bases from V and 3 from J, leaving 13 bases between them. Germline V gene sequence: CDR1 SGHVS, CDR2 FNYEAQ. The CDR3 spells CASSYPGERYEQYF. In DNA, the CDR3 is TGTGCCAGCAGCTACCCCGGGGAGCGCTACGAGCAGTACTTC.

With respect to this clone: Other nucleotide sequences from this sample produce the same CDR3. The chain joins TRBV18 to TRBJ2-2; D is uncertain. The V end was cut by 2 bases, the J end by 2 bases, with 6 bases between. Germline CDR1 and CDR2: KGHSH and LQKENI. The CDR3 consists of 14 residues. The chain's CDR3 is CASSPGLNTGELFF. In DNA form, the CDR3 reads TGTGCCAGCTCACCAGGGCTCAACACCGGGGAGCTGTTTTTT.

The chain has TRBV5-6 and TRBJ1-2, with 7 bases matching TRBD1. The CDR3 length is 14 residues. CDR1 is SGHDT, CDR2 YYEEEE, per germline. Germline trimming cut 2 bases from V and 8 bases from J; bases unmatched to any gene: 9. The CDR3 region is CASSFGKGASGYTF. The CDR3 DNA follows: TGTGCCAGCAGCTTCGGGAAGGGGGCGTCGGGCTACACCTTC.

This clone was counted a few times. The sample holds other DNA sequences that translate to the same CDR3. The CDR3 loop is CSGGQGGNQPQHF. The DNA of the CDR3 is TGCAGTGGGGGGCAGGGCGGCAATCAGCCCCAGCATTTT. The chain uses TRBV29-1 and TRBJ1-5, with D possibly TRBD1 on 6 matching bases. CDR1 and CDR2 from the germline V gene are SQVTM and ANQGSEA. The CDR3 loop spans 13 amino acids.

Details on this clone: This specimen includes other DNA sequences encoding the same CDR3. The CDR3 loop reads CSVGTVNTGELFF. The CDR3 DNA is TGCAGCGTCGGGACAGTGAACACCGGGGAGCTGTTTTTT. V and J are TRBV29-1 and TRBJ2-2; 7 bases fit TRBD1. Germline trimming cut 6 bases from V and 1 base from J; bases unmatched to any gene: 2. The CDR3 has 13 residues. The germline gives CDR1 SQVTM, CDR2 ANQGSEA.